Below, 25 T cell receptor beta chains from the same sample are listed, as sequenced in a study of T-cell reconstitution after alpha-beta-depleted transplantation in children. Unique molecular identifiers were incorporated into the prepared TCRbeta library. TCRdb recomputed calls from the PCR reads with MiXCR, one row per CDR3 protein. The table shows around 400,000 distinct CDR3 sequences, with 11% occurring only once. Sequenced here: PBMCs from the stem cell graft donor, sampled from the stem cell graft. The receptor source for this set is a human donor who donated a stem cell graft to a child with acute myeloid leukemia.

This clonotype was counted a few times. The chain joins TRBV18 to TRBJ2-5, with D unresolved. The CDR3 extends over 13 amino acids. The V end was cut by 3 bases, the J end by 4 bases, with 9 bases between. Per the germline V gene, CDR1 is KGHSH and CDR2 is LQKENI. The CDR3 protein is CASSPLPRETQYF. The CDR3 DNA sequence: TGTGCCAGCTCACCTCTTCCTAGAGAGACCCAGTACTTC.

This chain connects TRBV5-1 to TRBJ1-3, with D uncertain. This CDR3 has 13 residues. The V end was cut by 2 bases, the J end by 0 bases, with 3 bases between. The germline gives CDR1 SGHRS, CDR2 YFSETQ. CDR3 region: CASSFDSGNTIYF. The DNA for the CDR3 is TGCGCCAGCAGCTTCGACTCTGGAAACACCATATATTTT.

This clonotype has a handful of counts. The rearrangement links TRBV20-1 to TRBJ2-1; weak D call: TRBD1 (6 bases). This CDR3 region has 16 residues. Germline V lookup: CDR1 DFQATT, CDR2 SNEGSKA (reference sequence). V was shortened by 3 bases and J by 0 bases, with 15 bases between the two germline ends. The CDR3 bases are TGCAGTGCTAGCAGGAGAGGGGGATTCTCCTACAATGAGCAGTTCTTC. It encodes CSASRRGGFSYNEQFF.

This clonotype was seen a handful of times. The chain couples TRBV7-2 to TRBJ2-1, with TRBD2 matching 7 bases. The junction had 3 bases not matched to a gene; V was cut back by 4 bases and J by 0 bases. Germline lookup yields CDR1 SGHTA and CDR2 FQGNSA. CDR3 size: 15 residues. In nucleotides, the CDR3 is TGTGCCAGCAGCTCGGCGGGGGACTCCTACAATGAGCAGTTCTTC. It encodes CASSSAGDSYNEQFF. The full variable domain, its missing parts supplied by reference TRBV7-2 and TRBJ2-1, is GAGVSQSPSNKVTEKGKDVELRCDPISGHTALYWYRQSLGQGLEFLIYFQGNSAPDKSGLPSDRFSAERTGGSVSTLTIQRTQQEDSAVYLCASSSAGDSYNEQFFGPGTRLTVL.

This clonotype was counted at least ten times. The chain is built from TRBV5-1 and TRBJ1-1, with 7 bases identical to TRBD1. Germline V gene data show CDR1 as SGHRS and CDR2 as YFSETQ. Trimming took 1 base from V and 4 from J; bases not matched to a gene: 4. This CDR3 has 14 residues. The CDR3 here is CASSLKGAGTEAFF. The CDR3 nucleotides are TGCGCCAGCAGCTTGAAGGGGGCCGGCACTGAAGCTTTCTTT.

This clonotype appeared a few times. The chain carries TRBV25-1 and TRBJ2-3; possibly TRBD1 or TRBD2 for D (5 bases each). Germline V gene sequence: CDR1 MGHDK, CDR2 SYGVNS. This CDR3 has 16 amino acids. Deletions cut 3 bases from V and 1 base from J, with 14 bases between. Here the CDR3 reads CASSEGREKRTDTQYF. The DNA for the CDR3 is TGTGCCAGCAGTGAGGGACGGGAAAAACGCACAGATACGCAGTATTTT.

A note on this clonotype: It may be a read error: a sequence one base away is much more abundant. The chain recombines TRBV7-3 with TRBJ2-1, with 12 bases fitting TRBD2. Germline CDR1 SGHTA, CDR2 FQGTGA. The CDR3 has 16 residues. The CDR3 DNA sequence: TGTGCCAGCAGCAAAACTAGCGGGGGGCTTTACATTGAGCAGTTCTTC. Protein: CASSKTSGGLYIEQFF.

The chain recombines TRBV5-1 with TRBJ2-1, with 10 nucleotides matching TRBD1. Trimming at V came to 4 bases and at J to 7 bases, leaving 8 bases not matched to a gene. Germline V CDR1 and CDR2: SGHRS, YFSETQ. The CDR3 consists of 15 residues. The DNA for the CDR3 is TGCGCCAGCAGCCCCGGGACAGGGGTCTGGAATGAGCAGTTCTTC. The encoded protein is CASSPGTGVWNEQFF.

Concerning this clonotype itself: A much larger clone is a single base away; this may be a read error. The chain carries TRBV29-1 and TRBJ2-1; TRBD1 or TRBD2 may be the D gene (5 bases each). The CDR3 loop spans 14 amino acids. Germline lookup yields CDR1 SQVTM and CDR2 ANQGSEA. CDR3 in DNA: TGCGGCGCCTCCAGCTGGGACCTCCCCAATGAGCAGTTCTTC. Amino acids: CGASSWDLPNEQFF.

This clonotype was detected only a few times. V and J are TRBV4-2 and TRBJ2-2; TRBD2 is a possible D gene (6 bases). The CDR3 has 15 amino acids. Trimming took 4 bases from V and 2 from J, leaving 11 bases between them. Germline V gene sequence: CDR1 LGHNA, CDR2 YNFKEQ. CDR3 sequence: CASSPTGLNTGELFF. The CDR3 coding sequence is TGTGCCAGCAGCCCCACGGGACTTAACACCGGGGAGCTGTTTTTT.

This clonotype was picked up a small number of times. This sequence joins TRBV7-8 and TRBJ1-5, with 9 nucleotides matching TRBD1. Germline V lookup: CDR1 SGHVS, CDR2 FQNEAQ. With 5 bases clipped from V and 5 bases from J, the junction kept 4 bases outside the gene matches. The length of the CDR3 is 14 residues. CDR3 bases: TGTGCCAGCAGCCCAAGGACAGGGGATCAGCCCCAGCATTTT. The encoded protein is CASSPRTGDQPQHF.

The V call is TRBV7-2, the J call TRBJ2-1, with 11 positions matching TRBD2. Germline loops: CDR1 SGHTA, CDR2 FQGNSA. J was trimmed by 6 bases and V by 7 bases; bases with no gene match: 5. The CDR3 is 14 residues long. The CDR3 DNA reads TGTGCCAGCAAAGAACTAGCGGGAGTCAATGAGCAGTTCTTC. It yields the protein CASKELAGVNEQFF.

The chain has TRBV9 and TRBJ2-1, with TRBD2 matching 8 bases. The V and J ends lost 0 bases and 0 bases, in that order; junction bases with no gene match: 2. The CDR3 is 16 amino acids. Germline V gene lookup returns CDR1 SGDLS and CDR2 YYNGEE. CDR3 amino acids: CASSVDSGDSYNEQFF. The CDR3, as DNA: TGTGCCAGCAGCGTAGATAGCGGGGACTCCTACAATGAGCAGTTCTTC.

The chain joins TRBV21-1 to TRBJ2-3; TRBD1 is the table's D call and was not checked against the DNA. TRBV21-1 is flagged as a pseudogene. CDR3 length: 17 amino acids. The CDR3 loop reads CASSKEAPGQGTDTQYF. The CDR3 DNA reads TGTGCCAGCAGCAAAGAAGCCCCGGGACAGGGGACAGATACGCAGTATTTT.

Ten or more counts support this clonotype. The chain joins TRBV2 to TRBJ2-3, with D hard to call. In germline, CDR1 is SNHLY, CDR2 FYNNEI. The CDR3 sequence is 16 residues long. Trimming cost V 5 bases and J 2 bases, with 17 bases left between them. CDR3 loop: CASSPNVAPNTDTQYF. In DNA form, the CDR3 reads TGTGCCAGCAGTCCGAACGTGGCCCCTAACACAGATACGCAGTATTTT.

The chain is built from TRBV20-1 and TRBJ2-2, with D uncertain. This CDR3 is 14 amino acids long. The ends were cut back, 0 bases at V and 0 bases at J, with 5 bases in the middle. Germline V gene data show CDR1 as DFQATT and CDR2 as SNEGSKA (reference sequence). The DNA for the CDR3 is TGCAGTGCTAGAGATATAGCGAACACCGGGGAGCTGTTTTTT. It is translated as CSARDIANTGELFF.

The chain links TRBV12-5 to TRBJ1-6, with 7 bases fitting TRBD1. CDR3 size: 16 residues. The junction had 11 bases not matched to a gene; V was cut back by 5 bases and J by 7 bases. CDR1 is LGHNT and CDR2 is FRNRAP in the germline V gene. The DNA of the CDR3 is TGTGCTAGTGGTCACCGGGGACAGTTAGGAAATTCACCCCTCCACTTT. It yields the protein CASGHRGQLGNSPLHF.

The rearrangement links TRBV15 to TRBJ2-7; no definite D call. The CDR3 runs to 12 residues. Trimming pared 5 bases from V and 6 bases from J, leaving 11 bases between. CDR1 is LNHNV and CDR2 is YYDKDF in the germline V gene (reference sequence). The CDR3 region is CATSSRTAEQYF. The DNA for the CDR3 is TGTGCCACCAGCTCCCGGACGGCCGAGCAGTACTTC. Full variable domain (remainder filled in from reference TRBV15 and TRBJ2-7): DAMVIQNPRYQVTQFGKPVTLSCSQTLNHNVMYWYQQKSSQAPKLLFHYYDKDFNNEADTPDNFQSRRPNTSFCFLDIRSPGLGDTAMYLCATSSRTAEQYFGPGTRLTVT.

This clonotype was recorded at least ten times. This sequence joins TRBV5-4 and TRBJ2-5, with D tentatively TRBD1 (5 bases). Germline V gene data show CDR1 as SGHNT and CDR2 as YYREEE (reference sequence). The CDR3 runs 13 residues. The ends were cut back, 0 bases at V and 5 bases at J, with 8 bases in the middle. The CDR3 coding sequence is TGTGCCAGCAGCTTGGAGGGGCGGGAGACCCAGTACTTC. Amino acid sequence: CASSLEGRETQYF. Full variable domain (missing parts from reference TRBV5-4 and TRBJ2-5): ETGVTQSPTHLIKTRGQQVTLRCSSQSGHNTVSWYQQALGQGPQFIFQYYREEENGRGNFPPRFSGLQFPNYSSELNVNALELDDSALYLCASSLEGRETQYFGPGTRLLVL.

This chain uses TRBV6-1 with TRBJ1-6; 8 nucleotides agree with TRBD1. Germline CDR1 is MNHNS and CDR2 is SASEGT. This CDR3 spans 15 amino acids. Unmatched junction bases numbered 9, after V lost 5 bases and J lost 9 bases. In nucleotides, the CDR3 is TGTGCCAGCAGTCCGAGGACAGGGATCGGTTCACCCCTCCACTTT. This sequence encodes CASSPRTGIGSPLHF.

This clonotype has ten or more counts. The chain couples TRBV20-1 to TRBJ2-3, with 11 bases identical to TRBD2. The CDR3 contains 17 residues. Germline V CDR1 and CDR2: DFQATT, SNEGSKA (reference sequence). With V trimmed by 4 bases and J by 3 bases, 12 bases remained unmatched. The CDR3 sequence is CSATFSGRVPLTDTQYF. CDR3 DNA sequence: TGCAGTGCTACCTTTAGCGGGAGGGTCCCTTTGACAGATACGCAGTATTTT.

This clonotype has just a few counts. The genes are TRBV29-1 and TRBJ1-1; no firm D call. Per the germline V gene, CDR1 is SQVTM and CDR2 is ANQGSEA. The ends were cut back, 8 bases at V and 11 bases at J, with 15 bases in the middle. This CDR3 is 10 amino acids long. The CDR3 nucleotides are TGCAGCCCCAGCATGAATACGGCTTTCTTT. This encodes CSPSMNTAFF.

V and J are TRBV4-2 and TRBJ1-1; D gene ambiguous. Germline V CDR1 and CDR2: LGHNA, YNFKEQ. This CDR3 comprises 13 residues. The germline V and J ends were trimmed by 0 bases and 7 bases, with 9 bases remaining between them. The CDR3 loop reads CASSQDTQFEAFF. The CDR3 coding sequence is TGTGCCAGCAGCCAAGATACGCAGTTTGAAGCTTTCTTT.

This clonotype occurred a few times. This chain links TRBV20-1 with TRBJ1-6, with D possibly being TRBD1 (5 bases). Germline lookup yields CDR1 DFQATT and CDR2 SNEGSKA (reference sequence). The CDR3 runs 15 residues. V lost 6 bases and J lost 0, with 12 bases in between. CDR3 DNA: TGCAGTGCCAACATAGGGGCCTCCTATAATTCACCCCTCCACTTT. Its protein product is CSANIGASYNSPLHF.

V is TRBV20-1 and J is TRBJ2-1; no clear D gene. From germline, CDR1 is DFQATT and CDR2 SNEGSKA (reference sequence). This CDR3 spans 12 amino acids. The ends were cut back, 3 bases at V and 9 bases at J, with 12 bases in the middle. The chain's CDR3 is CSASAHTTEQFF. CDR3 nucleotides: TGCAGTGCTAGCGCCCACACGACTGAGCAGTTCTTC.